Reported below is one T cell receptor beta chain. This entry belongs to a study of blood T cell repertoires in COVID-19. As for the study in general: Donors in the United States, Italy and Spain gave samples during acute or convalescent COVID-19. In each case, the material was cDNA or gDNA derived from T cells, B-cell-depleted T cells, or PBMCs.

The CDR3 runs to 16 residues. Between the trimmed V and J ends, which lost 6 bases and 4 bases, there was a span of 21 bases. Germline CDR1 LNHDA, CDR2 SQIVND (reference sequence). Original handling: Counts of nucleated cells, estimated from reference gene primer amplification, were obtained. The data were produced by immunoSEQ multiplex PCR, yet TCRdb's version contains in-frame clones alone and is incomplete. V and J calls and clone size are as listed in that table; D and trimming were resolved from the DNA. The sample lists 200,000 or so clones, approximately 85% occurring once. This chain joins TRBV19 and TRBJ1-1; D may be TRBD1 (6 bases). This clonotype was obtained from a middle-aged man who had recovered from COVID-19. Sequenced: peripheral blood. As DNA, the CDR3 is TGTGCCAGTAGATCCCAGCGAGCAGGGGCTTTCACTGAAGCTTTCTTT. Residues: CASRSQRAGAFTEAFF.